Listed below are T cell receptor beta chains from one sample, sequenced in a study of CD4 and CD8 cells across lung adenocarcinoma regions. TCRdb passed the PCR reads through MiXCR, listing each CDR3 protein once. The sample records about 25,000 distinct CDR3 sequences, less than 60% being singletons. The specimen was CD8+ T cells from the center of a lung tumor. These receptors came from a male donor with lung adenocarcinoma. The CD4 and CD8 labels of this study may be unreliable. Both conserved end residues are part of each CDR3. The D gene is left open where the match is weak. Clone size is not always given. Where it is, it says once, few, many or a class for expanded clones.

>TRBV6-1|TRBJ2-7|few|.
TGTGCCAGCAGTCCAAACGGGGCCGCAAACAATATCTACGAGCAGTACTTC
CASSPNGAANNIYEQYF
>TRBV5-3|TRBJ2-1|many|.
TGTGCCAGAAGCTTGGGGTATATCGGGACTCAAGCCAATGAGCAGTTCTTC
CARSLGYIGTQANEQFF
>TRBV10-3|TRBJ2-3|once|TRBD2
TGTGCCGGGGGTGGCGGGGGGGGAGGGCCAGATACGCAGTACTTT
CAGGGGGGGPDTQYF
>TRBV6-5|TRBJ2-3|.|.
TGTGCCAGGGGTTACGGGGGAGGCGTCACAGATACGCAGTACTTT
CARGYGGGVTDTQYF
>TRBV28|TRBJ2-5|.|.
TGTGCCAGCAGTCCAACATCCCGAGTGGGGGGAGGGGGACGTGCCAAAAAGACCCAGTACTTC
CASSPTSRVGGGGRAKKTQYF
>TRBV6-1|TRBJ1-5|.|.
TGTGCCAGCAGTGAAGCCTGGACAGTCAGCAATCAGCCCCAGCATTTT
CASSEAWTVSNQPQHF
>TRBV7-2|TRBJ2-5|once|.
TGTGCCAGCACCGGGGGGCGTGACCAAGAGACCCAGTACTTC
CASTGGRDQETQYF
>TRBV6-4|TRBJ2-1|.|.
TGTGCCAGCAGTGACTCCTGGGCCGATGAGCAGTTCTTC
CASSDSWADEQFF
>TRBV6-1|TRBJ2-1|few|.
TGTGCCAGCAAGTGGTTCTCCTACAATGAGCAGTTCTTC
CASKWFSYNEQFF
>TRBV27|TRBJ2-5|.|.
TGTGCCAGCAGTGACCTAGAGACCCAGTACTTT
CASSDLETQYF
>TRBV4-2|TRBJ2-7|.|TRBD2
TGTGCCAGCAGCCACCTCCGACTAGCGGGAGAGGACGAGCAGTACTTC
CASSHLRLAGEDEQYF
>TRBV10-3|TRBJ2-3|.|.
TGTGCCCTCCAGGCTGGGTGCACAGGTACGCAGTATTTT
CALQAGCTGTQYF
>TRBV6-1|TRBJ2-1|many|.
TGTGCCAGCAGTGAAGAGGGTTTGGGTGAGCAGTTCTTC
CASSEEGLGEQFF
>TRBV6-1|TRBJ2-4|.|TRBD1
TGTGCCAGCAGTGAAAGGGGGCTGAGGGCCAAAAACATGCAGTATTTC
CASSERGLRAKNMQYF
>TRBV25-1|TRBJ2-1|once|TRBD1
TGTGCCAGGGGGAGCTGGACAGGGACAATGACCCCAGACAATGAGCAGTTCTTC
CARGSWTGTMTPDNEQFF
>TRBV7-6|TRBJ2-1|.|.
TGTGCCAGCAGCTTCGGCATGGTACGGGGTGAGCAGTTCTTC
CASSFGMVRGEQFF
>TRBV4-1|TRBJ2-7|many|.
TGCGCCAGCAGCCAAGATCTTGAGTGGAGCTCCTACGAGCAGTACTTC
CASSQDLEWSSYEQYF